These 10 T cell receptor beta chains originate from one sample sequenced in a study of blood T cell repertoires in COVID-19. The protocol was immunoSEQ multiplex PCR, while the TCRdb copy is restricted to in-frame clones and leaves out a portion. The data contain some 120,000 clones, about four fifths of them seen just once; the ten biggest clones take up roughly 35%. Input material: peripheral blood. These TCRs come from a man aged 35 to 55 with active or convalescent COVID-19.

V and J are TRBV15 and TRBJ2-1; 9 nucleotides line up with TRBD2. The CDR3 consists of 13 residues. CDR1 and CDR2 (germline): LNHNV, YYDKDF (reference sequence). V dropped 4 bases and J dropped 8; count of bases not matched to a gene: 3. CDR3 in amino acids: CATSTRLADEQFF. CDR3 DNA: TGTGCCACCAGCACCCGACTAGCGGATGAGCAGTTCTTC.

CDR3: CASSSRTSGGNQPQHF. For the CDR3, the DNA is TGTGCCAGCAGTTCCCGGACATCGGGAGGCAATCAGCCCCAGCATTTT. The chain is built from TRBV6-5 and TRBJ1-5, with D perhaps TRBD1 (5 bases). Per germline, CDR1 MNHEY and CDR2 SVGAGI. CDR3 length equals 16 residues. Trimming pared 4 bases from V and 2 bases from J, leaving 15 bases between.

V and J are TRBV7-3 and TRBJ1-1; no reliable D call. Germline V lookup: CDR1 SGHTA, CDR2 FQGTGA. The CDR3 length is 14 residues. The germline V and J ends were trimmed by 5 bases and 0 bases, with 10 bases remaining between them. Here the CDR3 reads CASSETPVNTEAFF. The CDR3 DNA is TGTGCCAGCAGCGAAACCCCAGTGAACACTGAAGCTTTCTTT.

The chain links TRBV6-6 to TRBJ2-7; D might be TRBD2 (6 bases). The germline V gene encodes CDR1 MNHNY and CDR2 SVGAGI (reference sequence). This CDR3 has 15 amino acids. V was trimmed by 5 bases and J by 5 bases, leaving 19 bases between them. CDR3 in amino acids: CASSPPGTGSDEQYF. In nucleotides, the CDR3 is TGTGCCAGCAGTCCACCCGGGACTGGGTCTGACGAGCAGTACTTC.

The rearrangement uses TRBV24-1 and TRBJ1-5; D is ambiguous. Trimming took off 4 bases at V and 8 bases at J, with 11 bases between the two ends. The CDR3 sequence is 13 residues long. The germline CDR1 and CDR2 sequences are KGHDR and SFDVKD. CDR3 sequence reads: CATSDQSIEPQHF. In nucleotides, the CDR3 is TGTGCCACCAGTGACCAATCAATTGAGCCCCAGCATTTT.

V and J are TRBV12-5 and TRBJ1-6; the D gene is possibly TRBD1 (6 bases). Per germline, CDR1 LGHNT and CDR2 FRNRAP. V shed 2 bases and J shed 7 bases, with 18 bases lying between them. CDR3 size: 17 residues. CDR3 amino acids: CASGLSPGGGLNSPLHF. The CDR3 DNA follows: TGTGCTAGTGGTTTGTCCCCCGGGGGGGGGCTAAATTCACCCCTCCACTTT.

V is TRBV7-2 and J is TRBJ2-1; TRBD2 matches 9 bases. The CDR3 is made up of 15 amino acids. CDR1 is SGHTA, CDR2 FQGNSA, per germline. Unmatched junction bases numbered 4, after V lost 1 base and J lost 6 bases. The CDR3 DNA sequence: TGTGCCAGCAGCTTAGGACTAGCGGATACCAATGAGCAGTTCTTC. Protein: CASSLGLADTNEQFF.

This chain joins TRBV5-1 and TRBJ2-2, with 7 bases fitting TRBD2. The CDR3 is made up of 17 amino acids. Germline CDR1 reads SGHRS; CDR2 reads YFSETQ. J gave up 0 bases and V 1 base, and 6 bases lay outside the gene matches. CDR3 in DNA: TGCGCCAGCAGCTTGCCTCCAGGACTAGCGAACACCGGGGAGCTGTTTTTT. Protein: CASSLPPGLANTGELFF.

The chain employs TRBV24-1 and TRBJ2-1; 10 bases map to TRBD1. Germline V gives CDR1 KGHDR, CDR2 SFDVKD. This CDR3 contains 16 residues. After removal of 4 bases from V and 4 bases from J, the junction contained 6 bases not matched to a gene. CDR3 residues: CATSDPTGGRYNEQFF. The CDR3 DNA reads TGTGCCACCAGTGACCCGACAGGGGGCCGGTACAATGAGCAGTTCTTC.

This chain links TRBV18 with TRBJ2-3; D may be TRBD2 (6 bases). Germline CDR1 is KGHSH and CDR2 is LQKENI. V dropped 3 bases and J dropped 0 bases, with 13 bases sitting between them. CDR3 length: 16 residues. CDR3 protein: CASSPPSRGSTDTQYF. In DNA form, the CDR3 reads TGTGCCAGCTCACCCCCCTCTCGGGGGAGCACAGATACGCAGTATTTT. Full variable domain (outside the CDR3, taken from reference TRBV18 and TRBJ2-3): NAGVMQNPRHLVRRRGQEARLRCSPMKGHSHVYWYRQLPEEGLKFMVYLQKENIIDESGMPKERFSAEFPKEGPSILRIQQVVRGDSAAYFCASSPPSRGSTDTQYFGPGTRLTVL.